This entry lists 25 T cell receptor beta chains sequenced from one sample in a study of blood T cell repertoires in COVID-19. Data came from immunoSEQ multiplex PCR; TCRdb stores just in-frame clones and leaves some out. The sample includes 130,000 or so clones, 80% to 85% of them seen just once. The sample comprised peripheral blood. These receptors all stem from a woman aged 55-69 years with active or convalescent COVID-19.

V gene TRBV5-5 combines with J gene TRBJ1-1; D might be TRBD1 (6 bases). The V end was cut by 1 base, the J end by 0 bases, with 10 bases between. Germline V gene data show CDR1 as SGHKS and CDR2 as YYEKEE (reference sequence). The CDR3 has 15 residues. DNA of the CDR3: TGTGCCAGCAGCTTGTTGGGGGCCTTGAACACTGAAGCTTTCTTT. Its protein is CASSLLGALNTEAFF.

The chain carries TRBV24-1 and TRBJ2-5; D remains ambiguous. The CDR3 sequence is 13 residues long. Trimming took off 5 bases at V and 2 bases at J, with 8 bases between the two ends. CDR1 is KGHDR and CDR2 is SFDVKD in the germline V gene. The CDR3 coding sequence is TGTGCCACCAGTGCGCCAGTGCAAGAGACCCAGTACTTC. As protein: CATSAPVQETQYF.

The count of this clone is one. This chain's CDR3 is CSVRTGMNTEAFF. CDR3 nucleotides: TGCAGCGTGCGGACAGGAATGAACACTGAAGCTTTCTTT. This rearrangement joins TRBV29-1 to TRBJ1-1; 7 nucleotides align to TRBD1. Germline lookup yields CDR1 SQVTM and CDR2 ANQGSEA. CDR3 length: 13 residues. V was pared by 6 bases and J by 0 bases, with 4 bases of the junction left unmatched.

This clone was picked up many times. The chain carries TRBV5-6 and TRBJ2-2; 8 nucleotides match TRBD1. Losses at the gene ends were 4 bases for V and 0 bases for J; bases not matched to a gene: 5. The CDR3 has 16 amino acids. Germline CDR1 is SGHDT and CDR2 is YYEEEE. CDR3 in DNA: TGTGCCAGCAGCCTTACAGGGGGAACGAACACCGGGGAGCTGTTTTTT. This gives the protein CASSLTGGTNTGELFF. Complete variable domain (other parts from reference TRBV5-6 and TRBJ2-2): DAGVTQSPTHLIKTRGQQVTLRCSPKSGHDTVSWYQQALGQGPQFIFQYYEEEERQRGNFPDRFSGHQFPNYSSELNVNALLLGDSALYLCASSLTGGTNTGELFFGEGSRLTVL.

The V gene is TRBV7-2, the J gene TRBJ2-2; D remains ambiguous. Germline assignment: CDR1 SGHTA and CDR2 FQGNSA. This CDR3 is 16 amino acids long. Between the trimmed V and J ends, which lost 2 bases and 4 bases, there was a span of 14 bases. The CDR3 region is CASSLIGVRGTGELFF. CDR3 coding DNA: TGTGCCAGCAGCTTAATAGGAGTTCGCGGCACCGGGGAGCTGTTTTTT.

The J gene is TRBJ2-5, the V gene TRBV27; no clear D gene. This CDR3 has 14 amino acids. Germline values: CDR1 MNHEY, CDR2 SMNVEV (reference sequence). V lost 5 bases and J 5 bases, leaving 15 bases between the germline ends. For the CDR3, the DNA is TGTGCCAGCAGTATGGGTGGGCTTTATGAGACCCAGTACTTC. It specifies CASSMGGLYETQYF.

The J gene is TRBJ1-6, the V gene TRBV30; D is undetermined. The CDR3 covers 14 residues. Germline CDR1 is GTSNPN and CDR2 is SVGIG (reference sequence). Trimming stripped 1 base from V and 13 bases from J, with 17 bases between. The CDR3 coding sequence is TGTGCCTGGAGTGACCCCCCGAGGGAACCTCCCCTCCACTTT. Protein: CAWSDPPREPPLHF.

This rearrangement joins TRBV7-9 to TRBJ2-1, with 9 bases matching TRBD2. Per the germline V gene, CDR1 is SEHNR and CDR2 is FQNEAQ (reference sequence). CDR3 length: 15 amino acids. After removal of 0 bases from V and 6 bases from J, the junction contained 3 bases not matched to a gene. CDR3: CASSLALAGINEQFF. CDR3 sequence (DNA): TGTGCCAGCAGCTTAGCTCTAGCGGGGATCAATGAGCAGTTCTTC.

This clone was observed a single time. The gene calls are TRBV5-6 and TRBJ1-2, with 11 bases aligning to TRBD1. Trimming removed 4 bases from V and 7 bases from J; junction bases left unmatched: 6. Germline assignment: CDR1 SGHDT and CDR2 YYEEEE. The CDR3 length is 14 residues. The CDR3 sequence: CASSRRTGGGGYTF. The CDR3 region has the DNA TGTGCCAGCAGCCGTAGGACAGGGGGCGGTGGCTACACCTTC.

The rearrangement joins TRBV30 to TRBJ1-3; perhaps TRBD1 as D (6 bases). With 4 bases removed from V and 0 bases from J, the gap between germline ends came to 10 bases. This CDR3 spans 14 amino acids. Germline lookup yields CDR1 GTSNPN and CDR2 SVGIG (reference sequence). CDR3 sequence (DNA): TGTGCCTGGACTAGGGGGTTCTCTGGAAACACCATATATTTT. Its translation: CAWTRGFSGNTIYF.

The chain has TRBV9 and TRBJ2-3, with D perhaps TRBD2 (5 bases). The length of the CDR3 is 13 residues. V was trimmed by 4 bases and J by 3 bases, leaving 9 bases between them. Germline CDR1 and CDR2: SGDLS and YYNGEE. CDR3 in amino acids: CASSLLDTDTQYF. CDR3 coding DNA: TGTGCCAGCAGCCTACTAGATACAGATACGCAGTATTTT.

The CDR3 is CASSLGGPVSARGGGYTF. As DNA, the CDR3 is TGTGCCAGCAGCTTGGGGGGCCCGGTGTCAGCGAGGGGAGGTGGCTACACCTTC. The chain uses TRBV5-4 and TRBJ1-2, with a weak D call TRBD1 (5 bases). Germline CDR1 SGHNT, CDR2 YYREEE (reference sequence). The CDR3 extends over 18 amino acids. V was clipped by 0 bases and J by 7 bases, with 25 bases between them.

This sequence joins TRBV5-4 and TRBJ2-2; 8 bases align to TRBD2. The germline gives CDR1 SGHNT, CDR2 YYREEE (reference sequence). The ends lost 0 bases at V and 5 bases at J; junction bases unmatched: 3. The CDR3 runs 15 residues. The CDR3 DNA follows: TGTGCCAGCAGCTTGGGCGGGGGGAGAACCGGGGAGCTGTTTTTT. Protein sequence: CASSLGGGRTGELFF.

The table lists this clone with a few counts. V usage is TRBV7-2 and J usage is TRBJ1-3; maybe TRBD1 (5 bases). In germline, CDR1 is SGHTA, CDR2 FQGNSA. V was cut by 3 bases and J by 0 bases, with 6 bases left in between. CDR3 length equals 14 residues. The CDR3 sequence is CASSFDSSGNTIYF. In DNA form, the CDR3 reads TGTGCCAGCAGCTTCGACAGCTCTGGAAACACCATATATTTT.

The genes are TRBV7-2 and TRBJ2-7, with a possible D match to TRBD1 (6 bases). The CDR3 covers 15 residues. Germline CDR1 SGHTA, CDR2 FQGNSA. V was pared by 0 bases and J by 2 bases, with 11 bases between. The CDR3 DNA reads as TGTGCCAGCAGCTTAGCGGGTGACAGGACCTACGAGCAGTACTTC. Encoded protein: CASSLAGDRTYEQYF.

This rearrangement joins TRBV7-9 to TRBJ1-5, with a weak D call TRBD1 (6 bases). Germline V gene lookup returns CDR1 SEHNR and CDR2 FQNEAQ (reference sequence). The CDR3 extends over 16 amino acids. V lost 5 bases to trimming and J lost 2 bases, with 16 bases between them. The CDR3 DNA is TGTGCCAGCAGCCGTTACAGGGTCGGGCGCAATCAGCCCCAGCATTTT. It codes for CASSRYRVGRNQPQHF.

The count of this clone is one. The chain combines TRBV27 with TRBJ2-3; TRBD2 aligns across 7 bases. Trimming cost V 7 bases and J 6 bases; bases outside gene matches: 10. Looked up from germline, CDR1 is MNHEY and CDR2 is SMNVEV (reference sequence). The CDR3 has 14 amino acids. The CDR3 DNA is TGTGCCAGCACTTCCGGGGGGAGTGGGGATACGCAGTATTTT. Its protein product is CASTSGGSGDTQYF.

This chain joins TRBV4-1 and TRBJ2-1; no firm D call. The CDR3 extends over 18 amino acids. CDR1 and CDR2 (germline): MGHRA, YSYEKL. Deletions cut 0 bases from V and 0 bases from J, with 15 bases between. The CDR3 is CASSQEGPGSSSYNEQFF. CDR3 DNA sequence: TGCGCCAGCAGCCAAGAGGGCCCAGGCTCGAGCTCCTACAATGAGCAGTTCTTC.

The chain recombines TRBV12-3 or TRBV12-4 with TRBJ2-1; TRBD2 is a possible D gene (5 bases). Trimming cost V 3 bases and J 8 bases, with 8 bases left between them. CDR3 length: 12 amino acids. The CDR3 DNA sequence: TGTGCCAGCAGTTTTTCCGGGGATGAGCAGTTCTTC. It encodes CASSFSGDEQFF.

This chain joins TRBV5-6 and TRBJ1-2; possibly TRBD1 for D (6 bases). Trimming took off 5 bases at V and 7 bases at J, with 15 bases between the two ends. Germline V gene data show CDR1 as SGHDT and CDR2 as YYEEEE. The CDR3 loop spans 13 amino acids. The CDR3 region has the DNA TGTGCCAGCAGAGTCGGGGGGGCGTCTGGCTACACCTTC. Its translation is CASRVGGASGYTF.

The CDR3 loop reads CASSPTGIGSPLHF. DNA of the CDR3: TGTGCCAGCAGCCCGACAGGGATAGGTTCACCCCTCCACTTT. The chain employs TRBV7-2 and TRBJ1-6; the match to TRBD1 covers 7 bases. With V trimmed by 5 bases and J by 9 bases, 7 bases remained unmatched. The CDR3 has 14 residues. Germline CDR1 is SGHTA and CDR2 is FQGNSA. Filled out from reference TRBV7-2 and TRBJ1-6, the complete variable domain reads GAGVSQSPSNKVTEKGKDVELRCDPISGHTALYWYRQSLGQGLEFLIYFQGNSAPDKSGLPSDRFSAERTGGSVSTLTIQRTQQEDSAVYLCASSPTGIGSPLHFGNGTRLTVT.

This clone was detected a few times. The chain couples TRBV28 to TRBJ1-2; 8 positions agree with TRBD1. The germline CDR1 and CDR2 sequences are MDHEN and SYDVKM. With V trimmed by 7 bases and J by 8 bases, 15 bases remained unmatched. The CDR3 sequence is 15 residues long. The CDR3 DNA reads TGTGCCAGCAATAAAGACCCGGGACAGGCTCGGGGCTACACCTTC. It encodes CASNKDPGQARGYTF.

V gene TRBV2 combines with J gene TRBJ2-7; TRBD2 matches at 9 bases. The CDR3 contains 18 residues. Germline V gene sequence: CDR1 SNHLY, CDR2 FYNNEI. The J segment lost 2 bases and the V segment lost 5 bases, leaving 16 bases of the junction unmatched. CDR3: CASSPHSMLAGKTYEQYV. The CDR3, as DNA: TGTGCCAGCAGTCCACACTCCATGCTAGCGGGGAAAACCTACGAGCAGTACGTC.

For this clone: One junction end disagrees with the germline gene, perhaps due to a read error. V and J are TRBV5-1 and TRBJ1-6; D call uncertain. This CDR3 contains 14 residues. CDR1 and CDR2 (germline): SGHRS, YFSETQ. CDR3 sequence (DNA): TGCGCCAGCAGCTCCTCTCCCACAGATTCGCCCCTCCACTTT. This sequence encodes CASSSSPTDSPLHF. The full variable domain, its missing parts supplied by reference TRBV5-1 and TRBJ1-6, is KAGVTQTPRYLIKTRGQQVTLSCSPISGHRSVSWYQQTPGQGLQFLFEYFSETQRNKGNFPGRFSGRQFSNSRSEMNVSTLELGDSALYLCASSSSPTDSPLHFGNGTRLTVT.

This rearrangement joins TRBV19 to TRBJ2-1; 11 bases map to TRBD2. Germline-derived CDR1 and CDR2 are LNHDA and SQIVND (reference sequence). V trimming: 3 bases; J trimming: 7 bases; junction bases outside the gene matches: 11. This CDR3 is built from 17 residues. The CDR3 region has the DNA TGTGCCAGTAGTATTAGGACTACTAGCGGGAGTAGGAATGAGCAGTTCTTC. Translating gives CASSIRTTSGSRNEQFF.